This TCR beta chain was found in a study of shared clonotypes between healthy human individuals. For this clone: The antigen is not known.

Sequencing used immunoSEQ multiplex PCR; TCRdb keeps in-frame clones, though not all of them. The repertoire holds over a million clones, with roughly 95% as singletons. Study conclusions and caveats: Among a handful of donors, roughly 5% of naive CD4 clonotypes were found in common.

This sequence was found in a man aged 25-45 years in good health. Sequencing was performed on naive CD4+ T cells sorted from blood. Subset meaning: CD45RA+ positively selected.

CDR3 protein: CASSSSAVANEQFF. In nucleotides, the CDR3 is TGTGCCAGCAGTTCATCGGCAGTGGCCAATGAGCAGTTCTTC. This sequence joins TRBV28 and TRBJ2-1; no clear D. This CDR3 region has 14 residues. The V end lost 4 bases, the J end lost 6 bases, and 13 bases lay between the germline ends. CDR1 is MDHEN, CDR2 SYDVKM, per germline.